The 10 T cell receptor beta chains in this list originate from one sample, sequenced in a study of regulatory T cells in long-lasting Graves disease. Construction of TCR beta libraries relied on iRepertoire HTBI primers and on Arm-PCR targeting CDR3 regions. TCRdb called the multiplex PCR reads again in MiXCR, with one record for every CDR3 protein. This sample yields about 470,000 distinct CDR3 sequences, of which under 20% are seen a single time; 9% to 15% belongs to the top ten. Time point reported: newly diagnosed GD, antithyroid drugs for less than 3 months. PBMCs were the source of the RNA used for TCR sequencing. This sample was also put to use in a study of T cells in Graves' hyperthyroidism and ophthalmopathy.

Here the sequenced sample was peripheral blood mononuclear cells (PBMCs), taken at new diagnosis, from a patient treated with antithyroid drugs. These receptors were obtained from a man aged 35 to 55 with Graves disease.

This clonotype was counted ten times or more. This chain joins TRBV11-3 and TRBJ1-4, with a tentative D call TRBD1 (5 bases). CDR1 SGHNT and CDR2 YENEEA come from the germline V gene. CDR3 length: 15 residues. The V end lost 4 bases, the J end lost 8 bases, and 17 bases lay between the germline ends. Here the CDR3 DNA reads TGTGCCAGCAGCTCGGCGTCAGGGTTGTTGGAAAAACTGTTTTTT. The encoded protein is CASSSASGLLEKLFF.

This clonotype was counted at least ten times. The V call is TRBV18, the J call TRBJ2-7, with unresolved D. Germline CDR1 reads KGHSH; CDR2 reads LQKENI. The V and J ends lost 1 base and 7 bases respectively, with 17 bases between them. This CDR3 has 15 residues. The CDR3 protein is CASSPRVDPQEEQYF. The CDR3 DNA is TGTGCCAGCTCACCACGCGTAGATCCCCAAGAAGAGCAGTACTTC.

This chain links TRBV12-3 or TRBV12-4 with TRBJ1-5; D might be TRBD1 (5 bases). CDR3 length: 12 residues. The ends were cut back, 8 bases at V and 7 bases at J, with 12 bases in the middle. The CDR3 sequence: CASPTQGQPQHF. Here the CDR3 DNA reads TGTGCCAGCCCTACCCAGGGCCAGCCCCAGCATTTT.

Many counts were recorded for this clonotype. The rearrangement uses TRBV2 and TRBJ1-2; TRBD1 matches 9 bases. Trimming took 0 bases from V and 8 from J; bases not matched to a gene: 4. CDR1 and CDR2 (germline): SNHLY, FYNNEI. The CDR3 is 14 amino acids. The CDR3 protein is CASSEATGGQGYTF. The CDR3 region has the DNA TGTGCCAGCAGTGAAGCTACAGGGGGCCAAGGCTACACCTTC.

At least ten counts were recorded for this clonotype. The chain couples TRBV30 to TRBJ2-7, with 7 nucleotides matching TRBD1. Unmatched junction bases numbered 12, after V lost 2 bases and J lost 2 bases. The CDR3 has 16 amino acids. Germline lookup yields CDR1 GTSNPN and CDR2 SVGIG (reference sequence). CDR3 DNA sequence: TGTGCCTGGAGTAGGGGGCAGGGCGGTCCCACCTACGAGCAGTACTTC. It encodes CAWSRGQGGPTYEQYF.

V and J are TRBV27 and TRBJ1-1; 8 bases are shared with TRBD1. Trimming at V came to 5 bases and at J to 6 bases, leaving 8 bases not matched to a gene. This CDR3 has 14 amino acids. The V gene's germline CDR1 is MNHEY and CDR2 SMNVEV (reference sequence). Here the CDR3 DNA reads TGTGCCAGCAGTACTCGGACAGGGAGAGCTGAAGCTTTCTTT. It encodes CASSTRTGRAEAFF.

This clonotype was counted a few times. The genes are TRBV24-1 and TRBJ1-6; 7 nucleotides line up with TRBD1. Per the germline V gene, CDR1 is KGHDR and CDR2 is SFDVKD. The CDR3 is 16 residues long. Trimming removed 1 base from V and 4 bases from J; junction bases left unmatched: 3. CDR3 in amino acids: CATSDFGTVYNSPLHF. Here the CDR3 DNA reads TGTGCCACCAGTGATTTCGGGACAGTATATAATTCACCCCTCCACTTT.

At least ten counts were recorded for this clonotype. The gene calls are TRBV12-5 and TRBJ1-2; TRBD1 matches 10 bases. V lost 6 bases and J lost 5; bases outside the gene matches: 18. The CDR3 consists of 18 residues. Per the germline V gene, CDR1 is LGHNT and CDR2 is FRNRAP. CDR3 DNA: TGTGCTAGTGGCCCGACAAAACAACTAAGGACAGGGGGTTATGGCTACACCTTC. It is translated as CASGPTKQLRTGGYGYTF.

The table lists this clonotype with many counts. The chain couples TRBV7-8 to TRBJ1-1; D gene ambiguous. The CDR3 length is 13 residues. CDR1 and CDR2 from the germline V gene are SGHVS and FQNEAQ. Trimming took off 4 bases at V and 1 base at J, with 7 bases between the two ends. The CDR3 here is CASSSIGNTEAFF. The CDR3 DNA is TGTGCCAGCAGCTCCATCGGGAACACTGAAGCTTTCTTT.

This clonotype appeared a few times. The genes are TRBV5-1 and TRBJ2-1, with D perhaps being TRBD1 or TRBD2 (5 bases each). Per the germline V gene, CDR1 is SGHRS and CDR2 is YFSETQ. The CDR3 spans 15 residues. The V and J ends lost 4 bases and 7 bases respectively, with 18 bases between them. CDR3 protein: CASSRSGTRGNEQFF. CDR3 DNA: TGCGCCAGCAGCCGTTCCGGGACCAGAGGGAATGAGCAGTTCTTC.